What follows are 16 T cell receptor beta chains derived from one specimen sequenced in a study of T cells after yellow fever vaccination. TCRdb independently ran MiXCR on the 5' RACE reads; one entry per CDR3 protein. The sample shows about 580,000 distinct CDR3 sequences, about a sixth of them seen only once. The sequencing here drew on PBMCs, taken 5 days after the first yellow fever vaccination. These receptors all stem from a man younger than 35 who received the YFV17D yellow fever vaccine.

In this sample, this clonotype turned up a few times. This chain joins TRBV5-4 and TRBJ2-4; 7 nucleotides align to TRBD2. This CDR3 region has 15 residues. V gave up 4 bases and J gave up 4 bases; unmatched junction bases: 8. Germline CDR1 and CDR2: SGHNT and YYREEE (reference sequence). The CDR3 loop is CASSGAGEGKNIQYF. In nucleotides, the CDR3 is TGTGCCAGCAGCGGCGCCGGGGAGGGGAAAAACATTCAGTACTTC.

This clonotype was picked up many times. The chain is built from TRBV5-6 and TRBJ2-3, with TRBD2 as a possible D gene (5 bases). Germline V lookup: CDR1 SGHDT, CDR2 YYEEEE. The CDR3 is 16 residues long. Trimming removed 4 bases at V and 6 bases at J, with 21 bases between. The CDR3 coding sequence is TGTGCCAGCAGCAACGAGCGGCGGGTGAACGGGGATACGCAGTATTTT. It encodes CASSNERRVNGDTQYF.

V is TRBV5-1 and J is TRBJ2-5; 7 positions match TRBD2. This CDR3 is 15 amino acids long. Per germline, CDR1 SGHRS and CDR2 YFSETQ. J lost 3 bases, V lost 3 bases, and 8 bases had no gene match. The CDR3 coding sequence is TGCGCCAGCAGCTCCAGCGGGACCCGTGAAGAGACCCAGTACTTC. Residues: CASSSSGTREETQYF.

This clonotype was detected only a few times. With a much larger clone just one base away, this may be a read error. CDR3 residues: CASESSYNEQFF. For the CDR3, the DNA is TGTGCCAGCGAGAGCTCCTACAATGAGCAGTTCTTC. This chain links TRBV7-9 with TRBJ2-1, with unresolved D. The germline V gene encodes CDR1 SEHNR and CDR2 FQNEAQ (reference sequence). There are 12 residues in the CDR3. With 8 bases removed from V and 0 bases from J, the gap between germline ends came to 5 bases.

In this sample, this clonotype turned up a few times. This chain uses TRBV5-1 with TRBJ2-5; possible D gene TRBD1, 6 bases. The V gene lost 5 bases and the J gene lost 2 bases, with 10 bases spanning the gap. Per the germline V gene, CDR1 is SGHRS and CDR2 is YFSETQ. This CDR3 contains 13 residues. CDR3 DNA sequence: TGCGCCAGCAGGGTGGGACAACAAGAGACCCAGTACTTC. It codes for CASRVGQQETQYF. Supplemented by reference TRBV5-1 and TRBJ2-5, the full variable domain reads KAGVTQTPRYLIKTRGQQVTLSCSPISGHRSVSWYQQTPGQGLQFLFEYFSETQRNKGNFPGRFSGRQFSNSRSEMNVSTLELGDSALYLCASRVGQQETQYFGPGTRLLVL.

This sequence joins TRBV9 and TRBJ2-5; D possibly corresponds to TRBD2 (6 bases). There are 15 residues in the CDR3. Germline V lookup: CDR1 SGDLS, CDR2 YYNGEE. The germline V and J ends were trimmed by 2 bases and 2 bases, with 13 bases remaining between them. The CDR3 here is CASSVGTAQQETQYF. CDR3 DNA sequence: TGTGCCAGCAGCGTCGGGACTGCGCAACAAGAGACCCAGTACTTC.

The chain has TRBV4-3 and TRBJ2-6, with D perhaps matching TRBD1 (6 bases). V dropped 0 bases and J dropped 0 bases, with 9 bases sitting between them. The CDR3 extends over 17 amino acids. Germline V gene lookup returns CDR1 LGHNA and CDR2 YSLEER. CDR3 sequence (DNA): TGCGCCAGCAGCCAAGAAGTGGGGGCCTCTGGGGCCAACGTCCTGACTTTC. Its translation: CASSQEVGASGANVLTF.

This clonotype was observed a few times. This chain uses TRBV7-9 with TRBJ2-7, with D perhaps assigned TRBD1 or TRBD2 (5 bases each). Germline assignment: CDR1 SEHNR and CDR2 FQNEAQ (reference sequence). The CDR3 length is 15 residues. V dropped 5 bases and J dropped 5 bases, with 19 bases sitting between them. The chain's CDR3 is CASSHIGSGPHEQYV. The CDR3 DNA is TGTGCCAGCAGCCACATAGGATCGGGGCCCCACGAGCAGTACGTC.

This clonotype was seen only a few times. The chain couples TRBV11-2 to TRBJ1-2; a possible D gene is TRBD1 (5 bases). This CDR3 has 12 residues. Trimming shortened V by 3 bases and J by 7 bases, and 9 bases separated the two germline ends. CDR1 SGHAT and CDR2 FQNNGV come from the germline V gene. Here the CDR3 reads CASSFRDRGYTF. The CDR3 DNA follows: TGTGCCAGCAGCTTCAGGGACCGTGGCTACACCTTC.

In this sample, this clonotype turned up a few times. This rearrangement joins TRBV5-1 to TRBJ1-1; 7 bases match TRBD1. The V and J ends lost 7 bases and 11 bases, in that order; junction bases with no gene match: 14. This CDR3 spans 13 amino acids. CDR1 and CDR2 (germline): SGHRS, YFSETQ. The CDR3 DNA reads as TGCGCCAGCCGGTTCGACAGGGTGGACTATGCTTTCTTT. It codes for CASRFDRVDYAFF.

This clonotype was observed a handful of times. This rearrangement joins TRBV3-1 to TRBJ2-3, with unresolved D. Deletions cut 2 bases from V and 5 bases from J, with 14 bases between. The CDR3 has 15 residues. Germline-derived CDR1 and CDR2 are LGHDT and YNNKEL (reference sequence). CDR3 in amino acids: CASSQRSLAGDTQYF. For the CDR3, the DNA is TGTGCCAGCAGCCAAAGAAGCTTAGCTGGAGATACGCAGTATTTT.

A few counts support this clonotype. This rearrangement joins TRBV6-1 to TRBJ2-7; 8 bases fit TRBD1. Germline trimming cut 5 bases from V and 5 bases from J; bases unmatched to any gene: 8. The length of the CDR3 is 14 residues. Germline V lookup: CDR1 MNHNS, CDR2 SASEGT. The DNA for the CDR3 is TGTGCCAGCAGTCCTAGACAGGGGCGACACGAGCAGTACTTC. Its translation: CASSPRQGRHEQYF.

The chain links TRBV4-1 to TRBJ2-3; D may be TRBD1 or TRBD2 (6 bases each). The CDR3 sequence is 15 residues long. Germline values: CDR1 MGHRA, CDR2 YSYEKL. V was trimmed by 0 bases and J by 3 bases, leaving 10 bases between them. The CDR3 here is CASSQEAGTTDTQYF. CDR3 bases: TGCGCCAGCAGCCAAGAGGCGGGGACAACAGATACGCAGTATTTT.

The CDR3 protein is CATSRDAPRGTDTQYF. The CDR3 DNA sequence: TGTGCCACCAGCAGAGATGCCCCTCGCGGCACAGATACGCAGTATTTT. The rearrangement uses TRBV15 and TRBJ2-3; no clear D. Between the trimmed V and J ends, which lost 0 bases and 1 base, there was a span of 11 bases. Germline CDR1 and CDR2: LNHNV and YYDKDF (reference sequence). The CDR3 covers 16 residues.

The chain combines TRBV23-1 with TRBJ2-7; D gene unclear. TRBV23-1 carries the ORF label, with uncertain function. CDR3 length: 15 residues. V was trimmed by 4 bases and J by 2 bases, leaving 15 bases between them. The CDR3, as DNA: TGCGCCAGCAGTCGGTCGAGGTGCAGGACCTACGAGCAGTACTTC. Translated, it gives CASSRSRCRTYEQYF.

This clonotype was counted between two and nine times. The chain uses TRBV10-3 and TRBJ1-2, with unresolved D. CDR3 length equals 13 residues. With 6 bases removed from V and 3 bases from J, the gap between germline ends came to 11 bases. The germline V gene encodes CDR1 ENHRY and CDR2 SYGVKD. CDR3 sequence (DNA): TGTGCCATCAGATCTTCCGGGGACTATGGCTACACCTTC. Translated, it gives CAIRSSGDYGYTF.